These 24 T cell receptor beta chains were sequenced from one sample in a study of CD8+ T cells in alopecia areata. The treatment is: oral pan-JAK inhibitor, 5-10 mg twice daily. Following extraction, RNA underwent reverse transcription to cDNA, which served as the sequencing template. Profiling relied on immunoSEQ multiplex PCR, and the TCRdb table lists in-frame clones only, not all of them. Among some 150,000 clones listed, 54% were seen once. The sample consisted of CD8+ T cells sorted from blood, taken at week 4, from a patient treated with tofacitinib. The receptor source for this set is a human donor with alopecia areata.

V and J are TRBV27 and TRBJ1-6, with D possibly being TRBD1 (6 bases). Trimming took off 5 bases at V and 13 bases at J, with 18 bases between the two ends. The CDR3 is 14 amino acids. Germline V gene sequence: CDR1 MNHEY, CDR2 SMNVEV (reference sequence). This CDR3 is CASSGQPAGDPLHF. The CDR3 nucleotides are TGTGCCAGCAGTGGACAGCCCGCCGGTGACCCCCTCCACTTT.

The genes are TRBV5-6 and TRBJ1-1; D possibly corresponds to TRBD1 (6 bases). V shed 4 bases and J shed 7 bases, with 17 bases lying between them. The germline V gene encodes CDR1 SGHDT and CDR2 YYEEEE. The CDR3 runs to 14 residues. CDR3 in DNA: TGTGCCAGCAGCGCCGCGGGGGCGGATGGTGAAGCTTTCTTT. Its protein is CASSAAGADGEAFF. The whole variable domain, remainder taken from reference TRBV5-6 and TRBJ1-1, is DAGVTQSPTHLIKTRGQQVTLRCSPKSGHDTVSWYQQALGQGPQFIFQYYEEEERQRGNFPDRFSGHQFPNYSSELNVNALLLGDSALYLCASSAAGADGEAFFGQGTRLTVV.

This clone was picked up a small number of times. The rearrangement joins TRBV13 to TRBJ2-7; the match to TRBD1 covers 9 bases. Germline V gene data show CDR1 as PRHDT and CDR2 as FYEKMQ (reference sequence). With 5 bases clipped from V and 4 bases from J, the junction kept 9 bases outside the gene matches. The CDR3 covers 15 residues. The CDR3 DNA reads as TGTGCCAGCAGCGGGCCCGGGACAGGGACGTACGAGCAGTACTTC. Translated: CASSGPGTGTYEQYF.

V gene TRBV15 combines with J gene TRBJ2-5; 8 bases map to TRBD1. V was pared by 2 bases and J by 4 bases, with 3 bases of the junction left unmatched. The CDR3 contains 14 residues. The germline gives CDR1 LNHNV, CDR2 YYDKDF (reference sequence). CDR3 region: CATSRTGGGETQYF. CDR3 nucleotide sequence: TGTGCCACCAGCAGAACAGGGGGAGGAGAGACCCAGTACTTC.

The chain couples TRBV5-6 to TRBJ2-2; 7 bases align to TRBD1. CDR1 and CDR2 from the germline V gene are SGHDT and YYEEEE. The junction had 5 bases not matched to a gene; V was cut back by 4 bases and J by 5 bases. This CDR3 is 14 amino acids long. The CDR3 bases are TGTGCCAGCAGCGAGACAGGGTGGACCGGGGAGCTGTTTTTT. It yields the protein CASSETGWTGELFF.

V usage is TRBV27 and J usage is TRBJ1-1; D might be TRBD1 (6 bases). This CDR3 has 14 amino acids. The germline V and J ends were trimmed by 4 bases and 3 bases, with 12 bases remaining between them. CDR1 MNHEY and CDR2 SMNVEV come from the germline V gene (reference sequence). CDR3 sequence (DNA): TGTGCCAGCAGTTCATCGGACAGTTACACTGAAGCTTTCTTT. This codes for CASSSSDSYTEAFF.

The rearrangement links TRBV5-6 to TRBJ2-3; tentative D call: TRBD2 (5 bases). V shed 2 bases and J shed 2 bases, with 12 bases lying between them. This CDR3 contains 15 residues. In germline, CDR1 is SGHDT, CDR2 YYEEEE. CDR3: CASSFDYTFTDTQYF. The CDR3 bases are TGTGCCAGCAGCTTCGACTACACCTTCACAGATACGCAGTATTTT.

This chain joins TRBV2 and TRBJ2-6; 10 bases are a match to TRBD1. Germline V gene data show CDR1 as SNHLY and CDR2 as FYNNEI. The V segment lost 4 bases and the J segment 0 bases; nucleotides outside the gene matches: 9. This CDR3 spans 19 amino acids. This CDR3 reads CASSGPGQGVLSGANVLTF. For the CDR3, the DNA is TGTGCCAGCAGTGGGCCCGGACAGGGGGTCCTCTCTGGGGCCAACGTCCTGACTTTC. Combining the CDR3 with reference TRBV2 and TRBJ2-6 gives the whole variable domain EPEVTQTPSHQVTQMGQEVILRCVPISNHLYFYWYRQILGQKVEFLVSFYNNEISEKSEIFDDQFSVERPDGSNFTLKIRSTKLEDSAMYFCASSGPGQGVLSGANVLTFGAGSRLTVL.

In this sample, this clone turned up many times. At the DNA level, this CDR3 is encoded by other sequences in the same sample as well. The rearrangement links TRBV4-1 to TRBJ2-7; 9 bases align to TRBD1. Germline V gene sequence: CDR1 MGHRA, CDR2 YSYEKL. V dropped 1 base and J dropped 2; count of bases not matched to a gene: 6. This CDR3 is built from 16 residues. The CDR3 here is CASSQGPGQGTYEQYF. CDR3 DNA sequence: TGCGCCAGCAGCCAAGGCCCGGGACAGGGAACCTACGAGCAGTACTTC.

This sequence joins TRBV19 and TRBJ1-2; D is possibly TRBD1 (5 bases). Germline lookup yields CDR1 LNHDA and CDR2 SQIVND (reference sequence). The V end lost 3 bases, the J end lost 3 bases, and 8 bases lay between the germline ends. CDR3 size: 13 residues. CDR3 region: CASSMAGDYGYTF. The CDR3 coding sequence is TGTGCCAGTAGTATGGCGGGGGACTATGGCTACACCTTC. Using reference TRBV19 and TRBJ1-2 for the parts outside the CDR3, the full variable domain is DGGITQSPKYLFRKEGQNVTLSCEQNLNHDAMYWYRQDPGQGLRLIYYSQIVNDFQKGDIAEGYSVSREKKESFPLTVTSAQKNPTAFYLCASSMAGDYGYTFGSGTRLTVV.

This chain joins TRBV5-6 and TRBJ2-3; no clear D. The CDR3 runs to 17 residues. Germline V gives CDR1 SGHDT, CDR2 YYEEEE. The ends were cut back, 0 bases at V and 0 bases at J, with 14 bases in the middle. Here the CDR3 reads CASSLEMTAPSTDTQYF. The DNA of the CDR3 is TGTGCCAGCAGCTTGGAAATGACGGCCCCTAGCACAGATACGCAGTATTTT.

The chain links TRBV4-1 to TRBJ2-2; D ambiguous. V was trimmed by 1 base and J by 6 bases, leaving 6 bases between them. CDR3 length: 13 residues. Germline CDR1 MGHRA, CDR2 YSYEKL. The chain's CDR3 is CASSQVGAGELFF. CDR3 DNA sequence: TGCGCCAGCAGCCAAGTTGGGGCCGGGGAGCTGTTTTTT.

V is TRBV4-1 and J is TRBJ1-1, with D perhaps matching TRBD1 (5 bases). The CDR3 contains 16 residues. With 0 bases removed from V and 4 bases from J, the gap between germline ends came to 15 bases. From germline, CDR1 is MGHRA and CDR2 YSYEKL. The CDR3 sequence is CASSQDRLGQGTEAFF. The CDR3 DNA reads TGCGCCAGCAGCCAAGATCGGCTAGGGCAGGGCACTGAAGCTTTCTTT.

J is TRBJ2-7 and V is TRBV7-9; perhaps TRBD1 as D (6 bases). V lost 4 bases, J lost 2 bases, and 12 bases lay in between. The germline CDR1 and CDR2 sequences are SEHNR and FQNEAQ (reference sequence). The CDR3 spans 14 residues. CDR3 DNA sequence: TGTGCCAGCAGCTCCCGGGACATTCCCTACGAGCAGTACTTC. It specifies CASSSRDIPYEQYF.

The V gene is TRBV11-2, the J gene TRBJ1-2; D uncertain. Germline CDR1 SGHAT, CDR2 FQNNGV. The CDR3 has 14 residues. V was cut by 1 base and J by 3 bases, with 9 bases left in between. In DNA form, the CDR3 reads TGTGCCAGCAGCTTAGTCCCCGAGGACTATGGCTACACCTTC. Translation: CASSLVPEDYGYTF.

Only a few counts were recorded for this clone. CDR3 loop: CASSHATEVNEQFF. CDR3 DNA sequence: TGTGCCAGCAGCCACGCTACGGAGGTGAATGAGCAGTTCTTC. The chain carries TRBV4-2 and TRBJ2-1; possible D gene TRBD2, 5 bases. Trimming took off 3 bases at V and 7 bases at J, with 13 bases between the two ends. Germline loops: CDR1 LGHNA, CDR2 YNFKEQ. The length of the CDR3 is 14 residues.

The gene calls are TRBV6-4 and TRBJ2-1; 10 bases fit TRBD2. The CDR3 is 15 residues long. Trimming at V came to 4 bases and at J to 5 bases, leaving 5 bases not matched to a gene. Germline CDR1 MRHNA, CDR2 SNTAGT. CDR3 nucleotide sequence: TGTGCCAGCAGTGTGAGCGGGGGGGGCCACAATGAGCAGTTCTTC. Protein sequence: CASSVSGGGHNEQFF.

This clone turned up a few times. V is TRBV13 and J is TRBJ2-1; perhaps TRBD1 as D (6 bases). V was pared by 5 bases and J by 9 bases, with 17 bases between. The CDR3 extends over 14 amino acids. In germline, CDR1 is PRHDT, CDR2 FYEKMQ (reference sequence). The CDR3 nucleotides are TGTGCCAGCAGCGACAGGACGGCCCGGGGTGAGCAGTTCTTC. Translated: CASSDRTARGEQFF.

The V and J genes are TRBV9 and TRBJ1-3, with a weak D call TRBD1 (5 bases). CDR3 length: 17 amino acids. V shed 0 bases and J shed 0 bases, with 13 bases lying between them. Per the germline V gene, CDR1 is SGDLS and CDR2 is YYNGEE. The CDR3 DNA follows: TGTGCCAGCAGCGTAGCCGACGGGGCCTACTCTGGAAACACCATATATTTT. Amino acids: CASSVADGAYSGNTIYF.

This sequence joins TRBV6-5 and TRBJ1-2; 7 bases fit TRBD1. Germline loops: CDR1 MNHEY, CDR2 SVGAGI. The CDR3 length is 13 residues. With V trimmed by 5 bases and J by 6 bases, 6 bases remained unmatched. CDR3 region: CASSNDREDGYTF. The CDR3, as DNA: TGTGCCAGCAGTAACGACAGGGAAGATGGCTACACCTTC.

This clone was seen only a few times. This sample also contains other DNA sequences that code for the same CDR3. The chain recombines TRBV6-1 with TRBJ2-7; the D gene is possibly TRBD2 (5 bases). Germline V gene sequence: CDR1 MNHNS, CDR2 SASEGT. The CDR3 runs to 14 residues. V was pared by 4 bases and J by 1 base, with 11 bases between. The CDR3 loop is CASSGRGSSYEQYF. The CDR3 DNA follows: TGTGCCAGCAGTGGACGAGGGTCATCCTACGAGCAGTACTTC.

The J gene is TRBJ2-3, the V gene TRBV7-9; D may correspond to TRBD1 or TRBD2 (5 bases each). The CDR3 consists of 17 residues. Trimming took off 5 bases at V and 1 base at J, with 19 bases between the two ends. Germline V lookup: CDR1 SEHNR, CDR2 FQNEAQ (reference sequence). CDR3 protein: CASSPPGPSSGTDTQYF. As DNA, the CDR3 is TGTGCCAGCAGCCCCCCGGGACCTTCCTCTGGCACAGATACGCAGTATTTT. Filled out from reference TRBV7-9 and TRBJ2-3, the complete variable domain reads DTGVSQNPRHKITKRGQNVTFRCDPISEHNRLYWYRQTLGQGPEFLTYFQNEAQLEKSRLLSDRFSAERPKGSFSTLEIQRTEQGDSAMYLCASSPPGPSSGTDTQYFGPGTRLTVL.

The chain is built from TRBV27 and TRBJ2-1; D is possibly TRBD1 or TRBD2 (6 bases each). The length of the CDR3 is 13 residues. V was clipped by 0 bases and J by 8 bases, with 8 bases between them. Germline V gene sequence: CDR1 MNHEY, CDR2 SMNVEV (reference sequence). The CDR3 spells CASSLSRGHEQFF. The CDR3 DNA is TGTGCCAGCAGTTTATCTCGGGGGCATGAGCAGTTCTTC.

The chain combines TRBV30 with TRBJ1-1; D possibly corresponds to TRBD1 (6 bases). Looked up from germline, CDR1 is GTSNPN and CDR2 is SVGIG (reference sequence). V shed 3 bases and J shed 1 base, with 15 bases lying between them. This CDR3 has 15 amino acids. CDR3 bases: TGTGCCTGGAGCCACTGGACAGAGAAGAACACTGAAGCTTTCTTT. Amino acid sequence: CAWSHWTEKNTEAFF.